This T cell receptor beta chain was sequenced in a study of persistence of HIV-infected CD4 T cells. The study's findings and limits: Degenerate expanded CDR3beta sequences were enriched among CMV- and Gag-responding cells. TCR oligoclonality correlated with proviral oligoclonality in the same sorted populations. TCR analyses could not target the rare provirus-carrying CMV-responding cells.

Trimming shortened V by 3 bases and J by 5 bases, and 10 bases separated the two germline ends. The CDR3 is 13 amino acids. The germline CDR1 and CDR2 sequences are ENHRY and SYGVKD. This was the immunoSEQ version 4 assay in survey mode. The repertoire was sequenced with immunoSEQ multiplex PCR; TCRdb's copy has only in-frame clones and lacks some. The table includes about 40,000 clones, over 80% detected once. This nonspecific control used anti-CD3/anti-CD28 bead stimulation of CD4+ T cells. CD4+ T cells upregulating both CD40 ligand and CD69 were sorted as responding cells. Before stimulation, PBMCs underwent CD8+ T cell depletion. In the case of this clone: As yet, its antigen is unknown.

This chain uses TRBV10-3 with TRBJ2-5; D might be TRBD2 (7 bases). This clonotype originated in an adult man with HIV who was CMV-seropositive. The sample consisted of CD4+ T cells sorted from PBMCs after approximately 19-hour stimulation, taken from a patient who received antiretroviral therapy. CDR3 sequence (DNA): TGTGCCATCAGTGAACAGGGAGGGGAGACCCAGTACTTC. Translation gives CAISEQGGETQYF.